This T cell receptor beta chain came from a study of blood T cell repertoires in COVID-19. Study-level background: There were acute and convalescent COVID-19 samples, and they came from the United States, Italy and Spain.

Sequencing was performed with immunoSEQ multiplex PCR; in TCRdb, only in-frame clones are kept and a portion is missing. The sample shows some 370,000 clones, 90% of them seen only once. The sequenced sample was peripheral blood. This sequence was found in a man aged 18 to 30 with active or convalescent COVID-19.

The CDR3 reads CASSLQGEDTQYF. CDR3 DNA: TGTGCCAGCAGCTTACAGGGTGAAGATACGCAGTATTTT. The chain joins TRBV7-3 to TRBJ2-3, with D possibly being TRBD1 (5 bases). Trimming removed 2 bases from V and 5 bases from J, with 8 bases in between. The CDR3 loop spans 13 amino acids. Per germline, CDR1 SGHTA and CDR2 FQGTGA.